Below, 32 T cell receptor beta chains from the same sample are listed, as sequenced in a study of blood T cell repertoires in COVID-19. TCRdb's table, derived via immunoSEQ multiplex PCR, lists solely in-frame clones and lacks some. Of fewer than 120,000 clones listed, around nine tenths are singletons. Sequencing was done on a sample of peripheral blood. These receptors all come from a human donor in a cohort sampled during active COVID-19.

This clone was observed once. The V gene is TRBV19, the J gene TRBJ1-5; possibly TRBD1 for D (6 bases). CDR1 and CDR2 from the germline V gene are LNHDA and SQIVND (reference sequence). V was trimmed by 7 bases and J by 7 bases, leaving 20 bases between them. CDR3 length: 15 amino acids. The chain's CDR3 is CASTTDSPLRQPQHF. DNA of the CDR3: TGTGCCAGTACTACGGACAGCCCCCTTAGGCAGCCCCAGCATTTT.

The J gene is TRBJ2-7, the V gene TRBV5-1, with TRBD1 identical over 8 bases. The V gene end was trimmed by 4 bases and the J gene end by 5 bases; junction bases not matched to a gene: 8. This CDR3 spans 14 amino acids. Looked up from germline, CDR1 is SGHRS and CDR2 is YFSETQ. CDR3 DNA: TGCGCCAGCAGCAAGGGACAGGCCGGCGACGAGCAGTACTTC. Translated: CASSKGQAGDEQYF.

This clone was recorded once. The chain couples TRBV27 to TRBJ2-7; 9 bases agree with TRBD1. The ends lost 6 bases at V and 3 bases at J; junction bases unmatched: 9. CDR1 and CDR2 (germline): MNHEY, SMNVEV (reference sequence). The CDR3 consists of 15 residues. This CDR3 is CASRTPGQGYYEQYF. CDR3 nucleotides: TGTGCCAGCAGGACTCCGGGACAGGGATACTACGAGCAGTACTTC.

The chain uses TRBV5-4 and TRBJ1-4; TRBD1 matches at 9 bases. The junction had 3 bases not matched to a gene; V was cut back by 0 bases and J by 6 bases. Per germline, CDR1 SGHNT and CDR2 YYREEE (reference sequence). This CDR3 spans 15 amino acids. CDR3 in amino acids: CASSLAQGAYEKLFF. The CDR3 DNA reads as TGTGCCAGCAGCTTGGCACAGGGGGCCTATGAAAAACTGTTTTTT.

The genes are TRBV6-6 and TRBJ1-2; 7 positions match TRBD1. The junction had 11 bases not matched to a gene; V was cut back by 5 bases and J by 2 bases. Germline CDR1 MNHNY, CDR2 SVGAGI (reference sequence). This CDR3 is built from 16 residues. The CDR3, as DNA: TGTGCCAGCAGTACACTCCACCAACAGGGGAACTATGGCTACACCTTC. It is translated as CASSTLHQQGNYGYTF.

This chain links TRBV7-2 with TRBJ1-2; D is possibly TRBD1 (6 bases). V dropped 5 bases and J dropped 2 bases, with 12 bases sitting between them. In germline, CDR1 is SGHTA, CDR2 FQGNSA. This CDR3 contains 14 residues. This CDR3 is CASSPRDKNYGYTF. CDR3 coding DNA: TGTGCCAGCAGCCCCCGGGACAAGAACTATGGCTACACCTTC.

The gene calls are TRBV9 and TRBJ2-1, with 12 bases identical to TRBD2. The CDR3 loop spans 15 amino acids. Germline assignment: CDR1 SGDLS and CDR2 YYNGEE. The junction had 4 bases not matched to a gene; V was cut back by 3 bases and J by 6 bases. CDR3 sequence (DNA): TGTGCCAGCAGCGCTAGCGGGAGGGCCGGCAATGAGCAGTTCTTC. Translated: CASSASGRAGNEQFF.

The chain couples TRBV24-1 to TRBJ1-2; 7 bases are a match to TRBD1. CDR3 length equals 14 residues. J lost 8 bases, V lost 4 bases, and 9 bases had no gene match. Germline V gene lookup returns CDR1 KGHDR and CDR2 SFDVKD. CDR3 protein: CATSDSGQARGYTF. DNA for the CDR3: TGTGCCACCAGTGACTCCGGACAGGCACGGGGCTACACCTTC.

The chain combines TRBV3-1 (or the pseudogene TRBV3-2) with TRBJ2-5; 14 bases align to TRBD2. The CDR3 consists of 17 residues. The germline V gene has CDR1 LGHDT and CDR2 YNNKEL (reference sequence). V lost 1 base and J lost 0; bases outside the gene matches: 1. The CDR3: CASSQGLAGGNQETQYF. In DNA form, the CDR3 reads TGTGCCAGCAGCCAAGGACTAGCGGGGGGGAACCAAGAGACCCAGTACTTC.

This clone was recorded once. The J gene is TRBJ2-3, the V gene TRBV28; maybe TRBD1 (6 bases). Trimming took off 4 bases at V and 4 bases at J, with 12 bases between the two ends. The CDR3 has 14 amino acids. Germline V lookup: CDR1 MDHEN, CDR2 SYDVKM. Here the CDR3 DNA reads TGTGCCAGCAGTTGGGGGCCTGGCGCAGATACGCAGTATTTT. Protein product: CASSWGPGADTQYF.

The chain carries TRBV5-4 and TRBJ2-7; 12 bases agree with TRBD1. Trimming at V came to 0 bases and at J to 5 bases, leaving 6 bases not matched to a gene. This CDR3 contains 16 residues. Germline lookup yields CDR1 SGHNT and CDR2 YYREEE (reference sequence). In DNA, the CDR3 is TGTGCCAGCAGCTTGGCCCCGGGACAGGGGGCACACGAGCAGTACTTC. This sequence encodes CASSLAPGQGAHEQYF.

The rearrangement links TRBV5-4 to TRBJ1-2, with D uncertain. The germline gives CDR1 SGHNT, CDR2 YYREEE (reference sequence). V was pared by 2 bases and J by 8 bases, with 13 bases between. The CDR3 consists of 13 residues. CDR3 DNA: TGTGCCAGCAGCTTAGGACCACCGGGAGGCTACACCTTC. This gives the protein CASSLGPPGGYTF.

The chain links TRBV5-4 to TRBJ1-1, with D unresolved. Trimming pared 0 bases from V and 7 bases from J, leaving 10 bases between. Per the germline V gene, CDR1 is SGHNT and CDR2 is YYREEE (reference sequence). The CDR3 sequence is 13 residues long. The CDR3 loop is CASSLDAGFEAFF. The CDR3 DNA is TGTGCCAGCAGCTTGGATGCGGGGTTTGAAGCTTTCTTT. The whole variable domain, filled in from reference TRBV5-4 and TRBJ1-1, reads ETGVTQSPTHLIKTRGQQVTLRCSSQSGHNTVSWYQQALGQGPQFIFQYYREEENGRGNFPPRFSGLQFPNYSSELNVNALELDDSALYLCASSLDAGFEAFFGQGTRLTVV.

This clone was seen just once. V and J are TRBV24-1 and TRBJ1-1; possible D gene TRBD1, 6 bases. This CDR3 is built from 13 residues. Between the trimmed V and J ends, which lost 9 bases and 1 base, there was a span of 11 bases. Germline lookup yields CDR1 KGHDR and CDR2 SFDVKD. CDR3 in DNA: TGTGCCACCGGGCAGACAGGGAACACTGAAGCTTTCTTT. Protein product: CATGQTGNTEAFF.

The sample holds one count of this clone. The V gene is TRBV5-4, the J gene TRBJ2-3; 7 bases align to TRBD1. V shed 4 bases, J shed 1 base, and the junction held 9 bases outside the gene matches. Germline values: CDR1 SGHNT, CDR2 YYREEE (reference sequence). This CDR3 region has 16 residues. CDR3 loop: CASSLNSGTGTDTQYF. In nucleotides, the CDR3 is TGTGCCAGCAGCCTCAACTCCGGGACAGGCACAGATACGCAGTATTTT.

This chain links TRBV7-2 with TRBJ2-2; 11 bases line up with TRBD2. The CDR3 runs to 18 residues. Germline CDR1 SGHTA, CDR2 FQGNSA. Trimming at V came to 4 bases and at J to 4 bases, leaving 11 bases not matched to a gene. The CDR3 DNA reads TGTGCCAGCAGCTCCTCCGCGGGACTAGCGGAAACCACCGGGGAGCTGTTTTTT. Translation: CASSSSAGLAETTGELFF.

CDR3 loop: CASSKGTSGAPTDTQYF. The CDR3 DNA reads as TGCGCCAGCAGCAAAGGGACTAGCGGGGCACCCACAGATACGCAGTATTTT. The gene calls are TRBV5-1 and TRBJ2-3; TRBD2 aligns across 13 bases. The V segment lost 4 bases and the J segment 2 bases; nucleotides outside the gene matches: 7. Germline lookup yields CDR1 SGHRS and CDR2 YFSETQ. The CDR3 has 17 amino acids.

The chain carries TRBV10-1 and TRBJ2-7; possibly TRBD2 for D (6 bases). V was pared by 0 bases and J by 7 bases, with 19 bases between. Germline V lookup: CDR1 WNHNN, CDR2 SYGVQD (reference sequence). The CDR3 covers 16 residues. The CDR3 nucleotides read TGCGCCAGCAGTGAGTCAGTCGGGAGCACCGGTACTGAGCAGTACTTC. It specifies CASSESVGSTGTEQYF.

This chain links TRBV13 with TRBJ1-6, with a tentative D call TRBD1 (5 bases). In germline, CDR1 is PRHDT, CDR2 FYEKMQ (reference sequence). The CDR3 is 17 amino acids. Trimming shortened V by 2 bases and J by 0 bases, and 11 bases separated the two germline ends. CDR3 DNA sequence: TGTGCCAGCAGCTTAATGAGACAGAGCTCCTATAATTCACCCCTCCACTTT. This codes for CASSLMRQSSYNSPLHF.

The chain recombines TRBV5-1 with TRBJ2-1; 8 bases match TRBD2. CDR3 length: 15 amino acids. In germline, CDR1 is SGHRS, CDR2 YFSETQ. The trim removed 5 bases at V and 9 bases at J, leaving 13 bases unmatched. In nucleotides, the CDR3 is TGCGCCAGCAGACCGACCCAAGGACTAGCCAGTGAGCAGTTCTTC. Translating gives CASRPTQGLASEQFF.

The table lists this clone with a few counts. The chain combines TRBV3-1 (or the pseudogene TRBV3-2) with TRBJ1-1; no reliable D call. Germline assignment: CDR1 LGHDT and CDR2 YNNKEL (reference sequence). The ends were cut back, 0 bases at V and 7 bases at J, with 12 bases in the middle. The length of the CDR3 is 14 residues. This chain's CDR3 is CASSQDIPRHEAFF. DNA for the CDR3: TGTGCCAGCAGCCAAGATATTCCCAGACATGAAGCTTTCTTT.

The V and J genes are TRBV3-1 (or the pseudogene TRBV3-2) and TRBJ2-7; 10 bases match TRBD2. The CDR3 is made up of 16 amino acids. Trimming took 1 base from V and 2 from J; bases not matched to a gene: 5. Per the germline V gene, CDR1 is LGHDT and CDR2 is YNNKEL (reference sequence). In DNA, the CDR3 is TGTGCCAGCAGCCAAGGCGTCCTAGCGGGGGCCTACGAGCAGTACTTC. Translating it yields CASSQGVLAGAYEQYF.

V is TRBV9 and J is TRBJ2-3; D is undetermined. CDR1 and CDR2 from the germline V gene are SGDLS and YYNGEE. The CDR3 contains 14 residues. V lost 7 bases and J 0 bases, leaving 12 bases between the germline ends. This CDR3 is CASSPGGSTDTQYF. CDR3 coding DNA: TGTGCCAGCTCGCCCGGCGGTAGCACAGATACGCAGTATTTT.

At least ten counts were recorded for this clone. This chain connects TRBV7-9 to TRBJ1-1; possible D gene TRBD1, 5 bases. The V end was cut by 1 base, the J end by 5 bases, with 5 bases between. Germline values: CDR1 SEHNR, CDR2 FQNEAQ (reference sequence). The CDR3 has 12 amino acids. The CDR3 bases are TGTGCCAGCAGCTTAGACAGGACTGAAGCTTTCTTT. This encodes CASSLDRTEAFF.

This clone was counted only a few times. V and J are TRBV30 and TRBJ1-5, with 11 bases lining up with TRBD1. This CDR3 comprises 16 residues. After removal of 1 base from V and 7 bases from J, the junction contained 9 bases not matched to a gene. Germline-derived CDR1 and CDR2 are GTSNPN and SVGIG (reference sequence). CDR3 DNA: TGTGCCTGGAGTGCTCCAGGGACAGGGGGGTTACAGCCCCAGCATTTT. It encodes CAWSAPGTGGLQPQHF.

The V and J genes are TRBV4-1 and TRBJ2-2; D is possibly TRBD1 (6 bases). Per the germline V gene, CDR1 is MGHRA and CDR2 is YSYEKL. Trimming cost V 1 base and J 6 bases, with 12 bases left between them. The CDR3 spans 15 residues. CDR3 nucleotides: TGCGCCAGCAGCCAAGCAGGACAGTCTCCCGGGGAGCTGTTTTTT. Protein: CASSQAGQSPGELFF.

This clone was seen a few times. V gene TRBV5-1 combines with J gene TRBJ2-5; TRBD1 agrees at 12 bases. The CDR3 is 15 amino acids. Germline V lookup: CDR1 SGHRS, CDR2 YFSETQ. The V and J ends lost 5 bases and 5 bases, in that order; junction bases with no gene match: 7. CDR3 bases: TGCGCCAGCAGTACCGGGACAGGGGGCAGGGAGACCCAGTACTTC. This sequence encodes CASSTGTGGRETQYF.

The rearrangement links TRBV24-1 to TRBJ2-2; 7 nucleotides agree with TRBD1. Trimming cost V 4 bases and J 5 bases; bases outside gene matches: 6. The CDR3 is 15 amino acids. The germline CDR1 and CDR2 sequences are KGHDR and SFDVKD. The CDR3 loop is CATSDRQGLTGELFF. CDR3 DNA: TGTGCCACCAGTGACCGACAGGGATTGACCGGGGAGCTGTTTTTT.

The J gene is TRBJ2-1, the V gene TRBV28; TRBD2 matches 7 bases. Trimming cost V 6 bases and J 5 bases; bases outside gene matches: 7. Germline V gene sequence: CDR1 MDHEN, CDR2 SYDVKM. There are 14 residues in the CDR3. The DNA of the CDR3 is TGTGCCAGCAGGAAAACTAGCGACCACAATGAGCAGTTCTTC. This translates into CASRKTSDHNEQFF.

V is TRBV19 and J is TRBJ2-7; maybe TRBD1 (6 bases). Germline V lookup: CDR1 LNHDA, CDR2 SQIVND (reference sequence). V was trimmed by 3 bases and J by 4 bases, leaving 13 bases between them. The CDR3 has 14 residues. CDR3 loop: CASSMQTGSYEQYF. The CDR3, as DNA: TGTGCCAGTAGTATGCAGACAGGTTCATACGAGCAGTACTTC.

This clone qualifies as medium-sized. V and J are TRBV30 and TRBJ1-6; D not resolved. Germline V lookup: CDR1 GTSNPN, CDR2 SVGIG (reference sequence). The CDR3 totals 12 residues. The V gene lost 2 bases and the J gene lost 9 bases, with 8 bases spanning the gap. The chain's CDR3 is CAWSSPGSPLHF. The CDR3, as DNA: TGTGCCTGGAGTTCGCCAGGTTCACCCCTCCACTTT.

The genes are TRBV27 and TRBJ2-3; TRBD2 matches at 9 bases. The CDR3 consists of 16 residues. V trimming: 4 bases; J trimming: 5 bases; junction bases outside the gene matches: 10. Germline V gene lookup returns CDR1 MNHEY and CDR2 SMNVEV (reference sequence). The CDR3 region is CASSSYRAGGVDTQYF. The CDR3 DNA is TGTGCCAGCAGTTCATATCGAGCGGGAGGCGTAGATACGCAGTATTTT.